A single T cell receptor (beta chain) is shown here with its context. Its antigen is currently unknown. Regarding time point: week 23, last vaccination. Mutant IDH1 20-mer peptide, at 300 ug, made up each vaccine dose, with topical imiquimod. This sample was taken from a study of a mutant IDH1 vaccine in newly diagnosed glioma. Across the study: The first vaccination came 4-6 weeks after radiotherapy alone, or with temozolomide cycles. Points from the study as a whole: Vaccination elicited immune responses in 93.3% of patients.

The CDR3 extends over 14 amino acids. V was clipped by 1 base and J by 5 bases, with 9 bases between them. The germline gives CDR1 SGDLS, CDR2 YYNGEE. Data came from immunoSEQ multiplex PCR; TCRdb stores just in-frame clones and leaves some out. The sample lists approximately 43,000 clones, about 78% seen once, with roughly 6.3% in the top ten. The chain couples TRBV9 to TRBJ2-2; the D gene is possibly TRBD1 (6 bases). The sequencing used PBMCs, collected from a glioma patient whose treatment included an IDH1 peptide vaccine. This TCR derives from a woman aged 40 to 50 with glioma. Some clones in this sample may be carry-over from other donors' samples. This CDR3 is CASSVTGSTGELFF. The CDR3 DNA sequence: TGTGCCAGCAGCGTAACAGGGAGTACCGGGGAGCTGTTTTTT.